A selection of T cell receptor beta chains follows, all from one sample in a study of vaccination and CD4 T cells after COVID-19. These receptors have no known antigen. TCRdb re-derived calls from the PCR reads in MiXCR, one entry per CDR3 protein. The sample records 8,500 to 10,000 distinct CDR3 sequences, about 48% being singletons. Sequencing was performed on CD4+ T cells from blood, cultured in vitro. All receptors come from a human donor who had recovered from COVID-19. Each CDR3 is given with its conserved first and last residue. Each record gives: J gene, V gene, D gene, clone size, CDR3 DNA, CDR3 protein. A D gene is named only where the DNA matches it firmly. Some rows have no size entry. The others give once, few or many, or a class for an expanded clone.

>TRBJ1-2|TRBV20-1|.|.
TGCAGTGCCCCCGGTCGCGGTGACTATGGCTACACCTTC
CSAPGRGDYGYTF
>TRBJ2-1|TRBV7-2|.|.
TGTGCCAGCAGCTTAGTTGGGGGTAAGACATACAATGAGCAGTTCTTC
CASSLVGGKTYNEQFF
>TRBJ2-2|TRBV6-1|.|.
TGTGCCACCCGCCGGGACCAAGGCGCCGGGGAGCTGTTTTTT
CATRRDQGAGELFF
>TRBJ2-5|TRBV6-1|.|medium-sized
TGTGCCAGCTCCAGCAGGGCCAAAGAGACCCAGTACTTC
CASSSRAKETQYF
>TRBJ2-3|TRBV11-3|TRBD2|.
TGTGCCAGCAGCCAAACTAGCGGGGTATCCACAGATACGCAGTATTTT
CASSQTSGVSTDTQYF
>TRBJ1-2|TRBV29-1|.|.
TGCAGCGCCGAAAGGGGGACGGATCCTTATGGCTACACCTTC
CSAERGTDPYGYTF
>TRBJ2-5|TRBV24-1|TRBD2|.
TGTGCCACCAGTGATCCTGTAGCGGGGGAGCAAGAGACCCAGTACTTC
CATSDPVAGEQETQYF
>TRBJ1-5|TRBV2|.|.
TGTGCCAGCAGTGAAGTTACAGGGAAGAGAAGCAATCAGCCCCAGCATTTT
CASSEVTGKRSNQPQHF
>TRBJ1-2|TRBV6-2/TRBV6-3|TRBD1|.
TGTGCCAGCAGAGCCGGGACAGCAATTGGCTACACCTTC
CASRAGTAIGYTF
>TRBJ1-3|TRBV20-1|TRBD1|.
TGCAGTGCTAGAGAACTCCAAACAGGGGTTGGAAACACCATATATTTT
CSARELQTGVGNTIYF
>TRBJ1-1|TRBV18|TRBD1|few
TGTGCCAGCTCAAGGGACAGGGAAGCTTTCTTT
CASSRDREAFF
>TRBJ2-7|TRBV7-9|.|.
TGTGCCAGCAGTCCAAAGGGCTCCTACGAGCAGTACTTC
CASSPKGSYEQYF
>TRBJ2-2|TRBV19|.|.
TGTGCCAGTAGTCGGAGGGTGGTCGGGGAGCTGTTTTTT
CASSRRVVGELFF
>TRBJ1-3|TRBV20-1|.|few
TGCAGTGCTAGAGATCTCATCGGGGCAGCCGGGGGGGACACCATATATTTT
CSARDLIGAAGGDTIYF
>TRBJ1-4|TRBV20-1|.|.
TGCAGTGCTGCCGACTTACCTCAGGGAGCTGAAAAACTGTTTTTT
CSAADLPQGAEKLFF
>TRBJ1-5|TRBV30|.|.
TGTGCCTGGAGCCTAGCGGGGCGGTTCAATCAGCCCCAGCATTTT
CAWSLAGRFNQPQHF
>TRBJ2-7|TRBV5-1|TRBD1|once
TGCGCCAGCAGCCTTAAGGACAGGACCACCTACGAGCAGTACTTC
CASSLKDRTTYEQYF
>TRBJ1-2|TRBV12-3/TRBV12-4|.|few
TGTGCCAGCAGTTTATCGGGATTAGGCTACACCTTC
CASSLSGLGYTF
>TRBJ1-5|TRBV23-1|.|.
TGCGCCAGCAGTCAACAACAGGATTATAGCAATCAGCCCCAGCATTTT
CASSQQQDYSNQPQHF
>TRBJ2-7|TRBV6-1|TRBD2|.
TGTGCCACCTATCAGCGGGACCGCTACGAGCAGTACTTC
CATYQRDRYEQYF
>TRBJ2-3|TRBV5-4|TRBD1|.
TGTGCCAGCAGTCGCGGACAGGGGGCATGGGCGGGAGTTCCTCCAGATACGCAGTATTTT
CASSRGQGAWAGVPPDTQYF
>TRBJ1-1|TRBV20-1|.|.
TGCAGTGCTAGGCCTGGCGGAAGGGCTGAAGCTTTCTTT
CSARPGGRAEAFF
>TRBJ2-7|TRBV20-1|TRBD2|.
TGCAGCGTTAGCGGGAGGACGTCCTACGAGCAGTACTTC
CSVSGRTSYEQYF
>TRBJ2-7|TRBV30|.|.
TGTGCCTGGAGTGTACGTAACGAGCAGTACTTC
CAWSVRNEQYF
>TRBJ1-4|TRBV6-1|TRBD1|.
TGTGCCAGCAGTGAATCGACAGGGGATGAAAAACTGTTTTTT
CASSESTGDEKLFF
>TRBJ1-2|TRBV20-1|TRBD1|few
TGCAGTGCTAGTTTAGGGGGACAGAGTAATTCTTTTGGCTACACCTTC
CSASLGGQSNSFGYTF
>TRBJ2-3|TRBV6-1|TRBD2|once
TGTGCCAGCAGTGAATGGACTAGCAGGACAGATACGCAGTATTTT
CASSEWTSRTDTQYF
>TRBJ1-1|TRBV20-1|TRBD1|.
TGCAGTGCTAAACGTTCGACAGGGGAGACTGAAGCTTTCTTT
CSAKRSTGETEAFF
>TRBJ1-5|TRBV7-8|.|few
TGTGCCAGCAGCTTAGTCACAGGGTTTAGCAATCAGCCCCAGCATTTT
CASSLVTGFSNQPQHF
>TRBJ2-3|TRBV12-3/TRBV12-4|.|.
TGTGCCAGCAGCTATACCGGGACGACCCCCACAGATACGCAGTATTTT
CASSYTGTTPTDTQYF
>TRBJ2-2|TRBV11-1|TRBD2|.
TGTGCCAGCGAGGGAGCGGGAGGGCCAGGCGGGGAGCTGTTTTTT
CASEGAGGPGGELFF
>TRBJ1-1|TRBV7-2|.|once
TGTGCCAGCAGCTTATCGGGATTTATCATGAACACTGAAGCTTTCTTT
CASSLSGFIMNTEAFF
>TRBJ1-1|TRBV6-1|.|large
TGTGCCAGCAGTGAAATGTCCATGAACACTGAAGCTTTCTTT
CASSEMSMNTEAFF
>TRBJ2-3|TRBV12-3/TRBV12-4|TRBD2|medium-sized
TGTGCCAGCAGTAGACGGACTAGCGGTTCCACAGATACGCAGTATTTT
CASSRRTSGSTDTQYF
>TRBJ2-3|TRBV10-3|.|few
TGTGCCACGGGATACGGGAGCGCAGATACGCAGTATTTT
CATGYGSADTQYF
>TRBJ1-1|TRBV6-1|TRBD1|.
TGTGCCAGCAGCCGACAGGGAACCCTGAACACTGAAGCTTTCTTT
CASSRQGTLNTEAFF
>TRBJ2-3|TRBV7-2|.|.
TGTGCCAGCAGCTCCAGTTCTAGAGATACGCAGTATTTT
CASSSSSRDTQYF
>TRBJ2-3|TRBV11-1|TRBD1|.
TGTGCCAGCAGCTACAGGGGAGGCACAGATACGCAGTATTTT
CASSYRGGTDTQYF
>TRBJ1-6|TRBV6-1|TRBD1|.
TGTGCCAGCAGTGCGACAGGGGGCAGCTCCTATAATTCACCCCTCCACTTT
CASSATGGSSYNSPLHF
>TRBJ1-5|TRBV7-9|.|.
TGTGCCAGCAGCCCAGACCCGGTTGGTCAGCCCCAGCATTTT
CASSPDPVGQPQHF